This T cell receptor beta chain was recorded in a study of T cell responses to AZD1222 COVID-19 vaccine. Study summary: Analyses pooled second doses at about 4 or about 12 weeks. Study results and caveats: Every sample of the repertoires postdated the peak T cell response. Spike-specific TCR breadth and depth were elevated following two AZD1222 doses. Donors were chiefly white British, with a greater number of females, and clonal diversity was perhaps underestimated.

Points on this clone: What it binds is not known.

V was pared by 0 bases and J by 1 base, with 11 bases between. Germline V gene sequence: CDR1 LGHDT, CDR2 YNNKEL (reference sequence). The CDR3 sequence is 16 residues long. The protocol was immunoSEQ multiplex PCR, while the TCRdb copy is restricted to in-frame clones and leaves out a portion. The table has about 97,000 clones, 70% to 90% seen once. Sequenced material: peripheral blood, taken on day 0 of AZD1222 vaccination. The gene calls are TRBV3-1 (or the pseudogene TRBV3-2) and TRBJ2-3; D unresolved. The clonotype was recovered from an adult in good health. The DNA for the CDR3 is TGTGCCAGCAGCCAAGATCTTGGGTGGGGCACAGATACGCAGTATTTT. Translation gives CASSQDLGWGTDTQYF.